These 7 T cell receptor beta chains share one sample of origin, sequenced in a study of blood T cells in healthy people across ages. A second PCR, run for about 7 to 11 cycles, used a sample-barcoded 5' primer plus a J-beta primer mix. TCRdb fed the 5' RACE reads into MiXCR, producing one record per CDR3 protein. The sample has roughly 1,300,000 distinct CDR3 sequences, 59% seen once. Sequenced: blood. Receptors were obtained from a man aged 18 to 35 in good health.

The J gene is TRBJ2-1, the V gene TRBV4-1; 10 bases are a match to TRBD2. CDR3 length: 17 amino acids. Losses at the gene ends were 1 base for V and 7 bases for J; bases not matched to a gene: 10. The germline V gene encodes CDR1 MGHRA and CDR2 YSYEKL. The CDR3 DNA is TGCGCCAGCAGCCAAGGTGATCCTAGCGGGAGTGGGAATGAGCAGTTCTTC. Protein: CASSQGDPSGSGNEQFF.

The gene calls are TRBV7-8 and TRBJ2-1, with D tentatively TRBD1 (5 bases). V was cut by 4 bases and J by 4 bases, with 14 bases left in between. The CDR3 loop spans 15 amino acids. Germline values: CDR1 SGHVS, CDR2 FQNEAQ. The CDR3 DNA reads as TGTGCCAGCAGCTATGCACAGGTAATTTACAATGAGCAGTTCTTC. It yields the protein CASSYAQVIYNEQFF.

The rearrangement links TRBV28 to TRBJ2-4, with TRBD1 identical over 8 bases. TRBJ2-7 matches the DNA end more closely, so the J call is doubtful. The CDR3 consists of 17 residues. CDR1 is MDHEN, CDR2 SYDVKM, per germline. The CDR3 spells CASSPDRDAGVAYEQYF. CDR3 sequence (DNA): TGTGCCAGCAGTCCGGACAGGGATGCAGGGGTTGCCTACGAGCAGTACTTC.

This clonotype was seen more than once but under ten times. This chain connects TRBV29-1 to TRBJ2-7; 8 bases are shared with TRBD1. This CDR3 has 13 residues. Germline-derived CDR1 and CDR2 are SQVTM and ANQGSEA. The V segment lost 6 bases and the J segment 3 bases; nucleotides outside the gene matches: 7. The CDR3 loop is CSVTQGAHYEQYF. For the CDR3, the DNA is TGCAGCGTGACCCAGGGGGCCCACTACGAGCAGTACTTC.

Here the CDR3 DNA reads TGTGCCAGCAGTACTAGCGGGGCTATCGCCGGGGAGCTGTTTTTT. It codes for CASSTSGAIAGELFF. This chain uses TRBV7-9 with TRBJ2-2, with 10 positions matching TRBD2. J lost 6 bases, V lost 6 bases, and 7 bases had no gene match. The CDR3 totals 15 residues. The germline gives CDR1 SEHNR, CDR2 FQNEAQ (reference sequence).

The genes are TRBV20-1 and TRBJ1-4, with a tentative D call TRBD1 (5 bases). V lost 1 base, J lost 8 bases, and 17 bases lay in between. Germline loops: CDR1 DFQATT, CDR2 SNEGSKA (reference sequence). This CDR3 is built from 15 residues. CDR3 loop: CSARGPGRDWEKLFF. In DNA, the CDR3 is TGCAGTGCTAGAGGCCCTGGCCGGGACTGGGAAAAACTGTTTTTT.

The V gene is TRBV20-1, the J gene TRBJ2-7, with TRBD2 identical over 15 bases. CDR3 length: 15 amino acids. CDR1 and CDR2 (germline): DFQATT, SNEGSKA (reference sequence). V lost 5 bases, J lost 3 bases, and 5 bases stayed unmatched. The chain's CDR3 is CSAGLGLAGGYEQYF. In DNA form, the CDR3 reads TGCAGTGCTGGATTGGGACTAGCGGGAGGCTACGAGCAGTACTTC.